The text below deals with one T cell receptor (beta chain). The source of the sample is a study of blood T cell repertoires in COVID-19. Looking at the study overall: Acute-phase and convalescent COVID-19 samples originated in the United States, Italy and Spain. Sample material is recorded as cDNA or gDNA derived from T cells, B-cell-depleted T cells, or PBMCs.

V shed 4 bases and J 0 bases; nucleotides not matched to a gene: 9. Germline V lookup: CDR1 SGHVS, CDR2 FQNEAQ. The CDR3 runs to 16 residues. In the authors' workflow: Estimated nucleated cell counts came from reference gene primer amplification. Libraries were prepared by immunoSEQ multiplex PCR; TCRdb keeps only in-frame clonotypes and omits some of them. The V and J calls and clone size come from that table; D and trimming were worked out from the DNA. The data show tens of thousands of clones, about 82% seen once. The receptor comes from a human donor in a cohort sampled during active COVID-19. Sequencing used peripheral blood. The chain carries TRBV7-8 and TRBJ2-7, with 7 nucleotides matching TRBD1. CDR3 DNA sequence: TGTGCCAGCAGCTCGGATCCGGGACAGAGCTCCTACGAGCAGTACTTC. Translated, it gives CASSSDPGQSSYEQYF.